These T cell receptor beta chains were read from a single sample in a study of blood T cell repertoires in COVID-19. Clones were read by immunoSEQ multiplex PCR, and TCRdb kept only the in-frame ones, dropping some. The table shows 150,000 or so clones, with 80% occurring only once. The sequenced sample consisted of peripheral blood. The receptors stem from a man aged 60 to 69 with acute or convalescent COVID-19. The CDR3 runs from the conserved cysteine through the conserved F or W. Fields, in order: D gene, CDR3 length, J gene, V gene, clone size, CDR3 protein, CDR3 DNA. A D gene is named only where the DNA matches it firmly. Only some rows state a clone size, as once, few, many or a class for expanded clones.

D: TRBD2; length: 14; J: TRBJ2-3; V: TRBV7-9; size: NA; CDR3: CASSPSGGTDTQYF; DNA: TGTGCCAGCAGCCCTAGCGGGGGAACAGATACGCAGTATTTT
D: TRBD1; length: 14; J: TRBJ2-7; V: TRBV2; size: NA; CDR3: CARGDRDRTYEQYF; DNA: TGTGCCAGGGGGGACAGGGACCGAACCTACGAGCAGTACTTC
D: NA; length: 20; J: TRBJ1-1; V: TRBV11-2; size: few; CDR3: CASSLDLGSRDTPRETEAFF; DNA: TGTGCCAGCAGCTTAGATCTGGGGTCCCGGGACACTCCCCGAGAAACTGAAGCTTTCTTT
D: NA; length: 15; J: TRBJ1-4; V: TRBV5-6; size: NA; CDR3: CASSLGLDSNEKLFF; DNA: TGTGCCAGCAGCTTGGGGCTCGATTCTAATGAAAAACTGTTTTTT
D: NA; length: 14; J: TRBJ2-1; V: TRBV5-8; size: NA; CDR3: CASRLRQVYNEQFF; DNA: TGTGCCAGCAGACTTCGGCAGGTCTACAATGAGCAGTTCTTC
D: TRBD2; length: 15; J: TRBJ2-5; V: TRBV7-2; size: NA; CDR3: CASSSPGRRQETQYF; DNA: TGTGCCAGCAGCTCCCCCGGGAGGCGCCAAGAGACCCAGTACTTC
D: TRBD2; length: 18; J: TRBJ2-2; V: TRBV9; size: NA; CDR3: CASSEGGLAGHNTGELFF; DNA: TGTGCCAGCAGCGAGGGGGGACTAGCGGGTCATAACACCGGGGAGCTGTTTTTT
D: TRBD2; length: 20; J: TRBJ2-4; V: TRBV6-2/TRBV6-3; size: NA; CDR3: CASSYSKNIAGVLAKNIQYF; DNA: TGTGCCAGCAGTTACTCGAAGAATATAGCGGGGGTACTAGCCAAAAACATTCAGTACTTC
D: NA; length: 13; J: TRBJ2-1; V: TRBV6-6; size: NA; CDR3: CASSYARRGEQFF; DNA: TGTGCCAGCAGTTACGCGAGGAGGGGTGAGCAGTTCTTC
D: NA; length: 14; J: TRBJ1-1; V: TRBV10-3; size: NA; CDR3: CAISARRGDTEAFF; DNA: TGTGCCATCAGCGCCCGACGGGGAGACACTGAAGCTTTCTTT
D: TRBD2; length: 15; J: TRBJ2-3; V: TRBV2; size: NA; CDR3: CASSELAGGPATQYF; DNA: TGTGCCAGCAGTGAACTAGCGGGAGGGCCGGCTACGCAGTATTTT
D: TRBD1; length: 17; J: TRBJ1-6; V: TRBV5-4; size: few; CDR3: CASSLGDRGRVGSPLHF; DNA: TGTGCCAGCAGCTTGGGAGACAGGGGAAGGGTCGGTTCACCCCTCCACTTT
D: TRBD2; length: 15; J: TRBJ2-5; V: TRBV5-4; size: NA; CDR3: CAGGLAGNLKETQYF; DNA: TGTGCCGGGGGACTAGCGGGGAACCTAAAAGAGACCCAGTACTTC
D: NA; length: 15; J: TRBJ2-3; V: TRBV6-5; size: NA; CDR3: CASSYSTLGTDTQYF; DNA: TGTGCCAGCAGTTACTCGACACTAGGAACAGATACGCAGTATTTT
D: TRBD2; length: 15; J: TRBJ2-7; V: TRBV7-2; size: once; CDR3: CASSLASGSRYEQYF; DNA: TGTGCCAGCAGCTTGGCAAGCGGGAGCAGATACGAGCAGTACTTC
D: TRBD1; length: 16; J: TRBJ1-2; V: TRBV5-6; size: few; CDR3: CASSRQLGQGIYGYTF; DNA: TGTGCCAGCAGCCGCCAGCTGGGACAGGGTATCTATGGCTACACCTTC
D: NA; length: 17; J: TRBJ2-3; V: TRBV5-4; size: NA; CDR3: CASSPGLTLSSTDTQYF; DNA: TGTGCCAGCAGCCCGGGACTTACTCTTTCTAGCACAGATACGCAGTATTTT
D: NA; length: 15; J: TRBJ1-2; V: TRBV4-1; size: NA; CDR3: CASSQEEGRIYGYTF; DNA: TGCGCCAGCAGCCAAGAAGAGGGGAGGATTTATGGCTACACCTTC
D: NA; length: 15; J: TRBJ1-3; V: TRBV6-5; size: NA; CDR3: CASSPPAGSGNTIYF; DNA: TGTGCCAGCAGCCCCCCAGCGGGCTCTGGAAACACCATATATTTT
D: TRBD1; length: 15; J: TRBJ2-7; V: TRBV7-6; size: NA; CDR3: CASSLQGQGFNEQYF; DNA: TGTGCCAGCAGCTTACAGGGACAGGGTTTTAACGAGCAGTACTTC
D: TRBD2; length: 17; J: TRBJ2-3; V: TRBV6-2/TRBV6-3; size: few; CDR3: CASSYGPGLASTDTQYF; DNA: TGTGCCAGCAGTTACGGCCCGGGACTAGCGTCGACAGATACGCAGTATTTT
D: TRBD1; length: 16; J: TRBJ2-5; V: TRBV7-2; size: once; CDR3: CASSFDGTVGSRTQYF; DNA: TGTGCCAGCAGCTTCGATGGGACAGTGGGAAGTAGGACCCAGTACTTC
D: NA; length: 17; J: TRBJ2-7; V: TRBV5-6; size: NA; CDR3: CASSSLLPSGLGYEQYF; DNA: TGTGCCAGCAGCTCCTTGCTCCCAAGTGGGCTTGGCTACGAGCAGTACTTC
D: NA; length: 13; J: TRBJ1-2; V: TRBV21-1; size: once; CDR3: CARVRGMNYGYTF; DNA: TGTGCCAGGGTCAGGGGCATGAACTATGGCTACACCTTC
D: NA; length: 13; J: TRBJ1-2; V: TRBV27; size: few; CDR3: CATIRARSYGYTF; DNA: TGTGCCACAATCAGGGCCCGGAGCTATGGCTACACCTTC
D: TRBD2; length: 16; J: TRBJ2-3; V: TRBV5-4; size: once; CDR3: CASSSLGTSSTDTQYF; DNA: TGTGCCAGCAGCTCCCTTGGGACTAGTAGCACAGATACGCAGTATTTT
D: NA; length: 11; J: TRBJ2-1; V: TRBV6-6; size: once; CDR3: CASGPYNEQFF; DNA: TGTGCCAGCGGGCCCTACAATGAGCAGTTCTTC
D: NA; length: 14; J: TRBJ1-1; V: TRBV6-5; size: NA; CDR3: CASSYSSRDGKAFF; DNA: TGTGCCAGCAGTTACTCGAGCAGGGATGGGAAAGCTTTCTTT
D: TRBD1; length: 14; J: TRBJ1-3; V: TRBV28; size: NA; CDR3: CASSSTGSGNTIYF; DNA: TGTGCCAGCAGTTCGACAGGGAGTGGAAACACCATATATTTT
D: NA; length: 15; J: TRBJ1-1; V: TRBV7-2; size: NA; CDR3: CASSLDGRGLLGAFF; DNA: TGTGCCAGCAGCTTAGATGGCAGGGGCCTCCTCGGAGCTTTCTTT
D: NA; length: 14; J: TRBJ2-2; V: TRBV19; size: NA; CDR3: CASIRRANTGELFF; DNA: TGTGCCAGTATTCGTCGCGCGAACACCGGGGAGCTGTTTTTT
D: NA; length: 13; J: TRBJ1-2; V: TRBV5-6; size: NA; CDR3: CASSLEQNYGYTF; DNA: TGTGCCAGCAGCTTGGAACAAAACTATGGCTACACCTTC
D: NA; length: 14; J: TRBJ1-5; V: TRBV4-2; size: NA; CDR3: CASSQEAGPQPQHF; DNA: TGTGCCAGCAGCCAAGAGGCGGGACCTCAGCCCCAGCATTTT
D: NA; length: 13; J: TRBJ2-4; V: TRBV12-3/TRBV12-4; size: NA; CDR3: CASSLGGNRIQYF; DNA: TGTGCCAGCAGTTTAGGGGGCAACCGCATTCAGTACTTC
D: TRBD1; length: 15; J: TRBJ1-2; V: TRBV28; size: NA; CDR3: CASSPGRDRGYGYTF; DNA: TGTGCCAGCAGTCCGGGCCGGGACAGGGGCTATGGCTACACCTTC
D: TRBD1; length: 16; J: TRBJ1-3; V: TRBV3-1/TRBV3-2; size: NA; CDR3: CASSPGQGAGGNTIYF; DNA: TGTGCCAGCAGTCCCGGACAGGGGGCCGGCGGAAACACCATATATTTT